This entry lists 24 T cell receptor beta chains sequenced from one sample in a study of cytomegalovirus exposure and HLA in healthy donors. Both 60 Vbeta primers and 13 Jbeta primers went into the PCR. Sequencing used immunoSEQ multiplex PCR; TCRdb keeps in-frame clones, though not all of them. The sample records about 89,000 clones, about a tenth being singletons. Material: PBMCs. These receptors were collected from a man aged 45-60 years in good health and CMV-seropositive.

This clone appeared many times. This CDR3 is CASSLGSSSYNEQFF. The CDR3 DNA is TGTGCCAGCAGCTTAGGGTCTAGCTCCTACAATGAGCAGTTCTTC. The chain recombines TRBV7-2 with TRBJ2-1; D not certain. Germline V gives CDR1 SGHTA, CDR2 FQGNSA. This CDR3 comprises 15 residues. With 1 base removed from V and 0 bases from J, the gap between germline ends came to 7 bases.

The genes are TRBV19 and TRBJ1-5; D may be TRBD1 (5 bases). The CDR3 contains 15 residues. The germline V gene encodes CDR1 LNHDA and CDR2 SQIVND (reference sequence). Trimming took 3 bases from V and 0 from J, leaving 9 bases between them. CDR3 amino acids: CASSMLGDSNQPQHF. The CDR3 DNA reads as TGTGCCAGTAGTATGCTAGGGGATAGCAATCAGCCCCAGCATTTT.

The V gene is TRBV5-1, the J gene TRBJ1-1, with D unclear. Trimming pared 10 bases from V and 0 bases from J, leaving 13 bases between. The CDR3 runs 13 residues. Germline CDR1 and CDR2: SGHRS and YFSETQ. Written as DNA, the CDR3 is TGCGCCTCTTCAGGTCGCATGAACACTGAAGCTTTCTTT. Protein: CASSGRMNTEAFF.

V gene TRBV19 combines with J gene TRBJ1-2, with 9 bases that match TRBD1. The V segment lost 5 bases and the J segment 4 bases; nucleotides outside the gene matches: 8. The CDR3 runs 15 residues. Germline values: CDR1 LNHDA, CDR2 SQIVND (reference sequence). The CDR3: CASSPPGTGIYGYTF. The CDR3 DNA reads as TGTGCCAGTAGTCCCCCCGGGACAGGGATCTATGGCTACACCTTC.

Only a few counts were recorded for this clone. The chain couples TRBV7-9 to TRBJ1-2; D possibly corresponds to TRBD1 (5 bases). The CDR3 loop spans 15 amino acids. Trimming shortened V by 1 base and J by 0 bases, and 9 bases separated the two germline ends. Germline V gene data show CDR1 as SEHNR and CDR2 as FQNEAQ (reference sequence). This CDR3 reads CASSLGAGPNYGYTF. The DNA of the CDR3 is TGTGCCAGCAGCTTAGGCGCAGGGCCTAACTATGGCTACACCTTC.

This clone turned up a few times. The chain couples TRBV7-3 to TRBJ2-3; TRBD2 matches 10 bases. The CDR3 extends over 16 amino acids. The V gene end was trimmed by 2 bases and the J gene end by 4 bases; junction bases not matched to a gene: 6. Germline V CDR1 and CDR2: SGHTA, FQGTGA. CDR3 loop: CASSLALSGRADTQYF. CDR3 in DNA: TGTGCCAGCAGCTTAGCCCTCAGCGGGAGGGCAGATACGCAGTATTTT.

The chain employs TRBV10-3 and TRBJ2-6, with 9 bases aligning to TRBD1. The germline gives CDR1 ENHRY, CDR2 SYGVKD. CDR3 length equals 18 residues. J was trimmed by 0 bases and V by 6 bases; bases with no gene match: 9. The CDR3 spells CAISLDRGRDSGANVLTF. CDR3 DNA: TGTGCCATCAGCCTGGACAGGGGACGGGACTCTGGGGCCAACGTCCTGACTTTC.

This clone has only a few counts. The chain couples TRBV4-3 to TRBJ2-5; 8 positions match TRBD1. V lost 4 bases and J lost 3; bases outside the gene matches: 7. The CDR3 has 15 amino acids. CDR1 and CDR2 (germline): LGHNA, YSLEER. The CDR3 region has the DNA TGCGCCAGCAGCCGACAGGGGTCCCATGAAGAGACCCAGTACTTC. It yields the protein CASSRQGSHEETQYF.

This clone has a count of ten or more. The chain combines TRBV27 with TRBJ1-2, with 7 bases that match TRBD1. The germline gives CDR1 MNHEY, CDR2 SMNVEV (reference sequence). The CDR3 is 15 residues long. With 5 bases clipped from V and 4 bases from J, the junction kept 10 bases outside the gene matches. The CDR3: CASSPRQGFLYGYTF. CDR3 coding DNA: TGTGCCAGCAGTCCCCGACAGGGCTTTCTCTATGGCTACACCTTC.

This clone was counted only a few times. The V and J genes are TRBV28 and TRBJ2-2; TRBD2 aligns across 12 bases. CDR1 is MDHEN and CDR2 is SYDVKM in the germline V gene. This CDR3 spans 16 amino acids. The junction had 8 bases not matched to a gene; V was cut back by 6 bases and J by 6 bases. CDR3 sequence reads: CASSQTGLAGSGELFF. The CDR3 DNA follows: TGTGCCAGCAGCCAAACGGGACTAGCGGGCTCCGGGGAGCTGTTTTTT.

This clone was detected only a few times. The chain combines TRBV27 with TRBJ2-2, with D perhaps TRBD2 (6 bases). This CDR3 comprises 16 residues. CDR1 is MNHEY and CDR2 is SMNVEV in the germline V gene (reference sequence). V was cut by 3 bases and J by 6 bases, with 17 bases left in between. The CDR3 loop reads CASSFKGLREAGELFF. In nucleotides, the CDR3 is TGTGCCAGCAGTTTCAAGGGACTGAGAGAAGCCGGGGAGCTGTTTTTT.

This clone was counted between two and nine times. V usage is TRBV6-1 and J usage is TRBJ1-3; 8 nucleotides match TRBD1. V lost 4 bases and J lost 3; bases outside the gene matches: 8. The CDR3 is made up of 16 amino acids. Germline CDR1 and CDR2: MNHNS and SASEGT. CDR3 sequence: CASSGFQGASGNTIYF. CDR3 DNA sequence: TGTGCCAGCAGTGGCTTCCAGGGGGCTAGTGGAAACACCATATATTTT.

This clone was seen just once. The CDR3: CASRLDRNRNEQFF. CDR3 in DNA: TGTGCCAGTCGTTTGGACAGGAACCGGAATGAGCAGTTCTTC. This chain connects TRBV19 to TRBJ2-1; TRBD1 matches at 7 bases. J gave up 7 bases and V 8 bases, and 11 bases lay outside the gene matches. CDR3 length: 14 residues. Germline V gives CDR1 LNHDA, CDR2 SQIVND (reference sequence).

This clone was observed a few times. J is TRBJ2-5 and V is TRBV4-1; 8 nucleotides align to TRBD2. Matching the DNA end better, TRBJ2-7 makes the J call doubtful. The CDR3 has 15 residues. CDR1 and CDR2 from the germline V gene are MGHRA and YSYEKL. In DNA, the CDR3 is TGCGCCAGCAGCCAAGAGAAGCGGGAGCCCTACGAGCAGTACTTC. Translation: CASSQEKREPYEQYF.

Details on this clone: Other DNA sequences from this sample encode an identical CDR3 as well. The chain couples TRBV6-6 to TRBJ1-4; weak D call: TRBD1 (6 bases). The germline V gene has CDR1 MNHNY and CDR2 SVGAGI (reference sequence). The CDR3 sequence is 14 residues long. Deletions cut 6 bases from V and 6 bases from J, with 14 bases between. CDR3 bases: TGTGCCAGCAGGGCTGGGACAAGGTATGAAAAACTGTTTTTT. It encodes CASRAGTRYEKLFF.

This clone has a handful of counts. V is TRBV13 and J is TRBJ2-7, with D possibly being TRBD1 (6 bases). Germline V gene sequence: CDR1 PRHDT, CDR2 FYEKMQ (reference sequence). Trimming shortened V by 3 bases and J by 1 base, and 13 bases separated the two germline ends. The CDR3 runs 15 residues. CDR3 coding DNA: TGTGCCAGCAGCTTCCTGGGCGGACAGTCCTACGAGCAGTACTTC. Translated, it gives CASSFLGGQSYEQYF.

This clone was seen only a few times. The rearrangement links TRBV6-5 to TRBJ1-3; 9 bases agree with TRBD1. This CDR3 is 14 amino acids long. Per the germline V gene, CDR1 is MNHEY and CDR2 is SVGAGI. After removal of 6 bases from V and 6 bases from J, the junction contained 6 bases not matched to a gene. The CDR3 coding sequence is TGTGCCAGCAGAGGGACAGGGCGGGAAAACACCATATATTTT. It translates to CASRGTGRENTIYF.

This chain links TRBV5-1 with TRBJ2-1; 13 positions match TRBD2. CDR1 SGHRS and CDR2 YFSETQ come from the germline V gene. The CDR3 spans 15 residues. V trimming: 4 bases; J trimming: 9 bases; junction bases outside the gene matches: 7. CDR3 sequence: CASSATSGRAVEQFF. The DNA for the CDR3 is TGCGCCAGCAGCGCCACTAGCGGGAGGGCCGTTGAGCAGTTCTTC.

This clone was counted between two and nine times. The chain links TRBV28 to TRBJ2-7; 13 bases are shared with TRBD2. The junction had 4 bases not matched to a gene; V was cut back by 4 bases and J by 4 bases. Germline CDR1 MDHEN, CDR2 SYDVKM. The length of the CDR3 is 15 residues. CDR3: CASSSPGLAGYEQYF. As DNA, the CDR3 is TGTGCCAGCAGTTCCCCGGGACTAGCGGGATACGAGCAGTACTTC.

CDR3 sequence reads: CASSGTAGMPLYEQYF. The CDR3 DNA reads as TGTGCCAGTAGCGGCACTGCGGGGATGCCCCTCTACGAGCAGTACTTC. The chain couples TRBV19 to TRBJ2-7; maybe TRBD2 (6 bases). Trimming took off 6 bases at V and 3 bases at J, with 21 bases between the two ends. Germline V lookup: CDR1 LNHDA, CDR2 SQIVND (reference sequence). This CDR3 region has 16 residues.

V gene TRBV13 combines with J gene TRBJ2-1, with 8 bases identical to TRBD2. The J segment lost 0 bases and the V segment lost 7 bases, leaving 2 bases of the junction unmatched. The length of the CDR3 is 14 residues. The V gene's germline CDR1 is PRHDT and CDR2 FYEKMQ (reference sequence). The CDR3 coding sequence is TGTGCCAGCAAGCGGGAGAGCTCCTACAATGAGCAGTTCTTC. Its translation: CASKRESSYNEQFF.

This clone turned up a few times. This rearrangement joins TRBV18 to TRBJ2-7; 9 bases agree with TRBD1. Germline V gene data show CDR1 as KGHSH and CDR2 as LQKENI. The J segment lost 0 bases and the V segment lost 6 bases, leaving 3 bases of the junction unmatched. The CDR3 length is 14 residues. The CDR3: CASSRTGDSYEQYF. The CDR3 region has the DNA TGTGCCAGCTCTCGGACAGGGGACTCCTACGAGCAGTACTTC. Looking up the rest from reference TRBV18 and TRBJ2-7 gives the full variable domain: NAGVMQNPRHLVRRRGQEARLRCSPMKGHSHVYWYRQLPEEGLKFMVYLQKENIIDESGMPKERFSAEFPKEGPSILRIQQVVRGDSAAYFCASSRTGDSYEQYFGPGTRLTVT.

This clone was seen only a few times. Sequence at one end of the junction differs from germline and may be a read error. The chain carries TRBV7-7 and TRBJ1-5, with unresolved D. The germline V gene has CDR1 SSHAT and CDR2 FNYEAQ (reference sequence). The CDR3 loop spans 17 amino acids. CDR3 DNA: TGTGCTAGCAGCTTATCCGGAAGAGACTGGAGCAATCAGCCCCAGCATTTT. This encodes CASSLSGRDWSNQPQHF.

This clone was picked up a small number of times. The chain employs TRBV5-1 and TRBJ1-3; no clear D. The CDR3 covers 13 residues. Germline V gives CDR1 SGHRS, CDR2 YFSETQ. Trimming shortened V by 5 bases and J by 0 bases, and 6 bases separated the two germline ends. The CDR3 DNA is TGCGCCAGCAGACGGGACTCTGGAAACACCATATATTTT. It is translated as CASRRDSGNTIYF.